This T cell receptor (beta chain) comes out of a study of blood T cell repertoires in COVID-19. The V gene end was trimmed by 0 bases and the J gene end by 3 bases; junction bases not matched to a gene: 4. Germline values: CDR1 LNHDA, CDR2 SQIVND (reference sequence). CDR3 length: 16 amino acids. As originally analysed: Estimates of nucleated cell counts were drawn from the amplification of reference gene primers. Using immunoSEQ multiplex PCR, the repertoire was profiled, and TCRdb retains in-frame clones only, with some absent. That table is the source of V, J and clone size, and D and trimming were worked out from the DNA. Of around 100,000 clones in the sample, roughly nine tenths were seen once.

This sequence originates from a woman over 75 in a cohort sampled during active COVID-19. V is TRBV19 and J is TRBJ2-3; TRBD2 aligns across 9 bases. The sequencing sample was made of peripheral blood. The CDR3 region has the DNA TGTGCCAGTAGTATAGATCAGCTAGCGGGAACAGATACGCAGTATTTT. Translating it yields CASSIDQLAGTDTQYF.